This T cell receptor (beta chain) was documented in a study of PD-L1 blockade in urothelial cancer. Across the study: At 3 weeks after treatment start (second dose) and again at 6 weeks, blood was analyzed.

This clone has just a few counts. Its antigen remains unknown. Study results and caveats: Below-median TCR clonality that was measured in pretreatment blood predicted better survival.

Pretreatment and on-treatment blood mononuclear cell samples were taken, totaling between 1 and 8 time points per patient. The templates were synthetic TCR analogs, and they were spiked into each PCR. Assay used: immunoSEQ multiplex PCR; TCRdb lists only in-frame clones, some missing. The data show 65,000 to 80,000 clones, with 84% seen just once and about 5.1% held by the top ten. This TCR came from a man aged 65 to 85 with urothelial cancer. This material consisted of PBMCs, taken around atezolizumab (anti-PD-L1) treatment.

CDR3 protein: CASSRGQGPDTQYF. Here the CDR3 DNA reads TGTGCCAGCAGCCGGGGACAGGGCCCAGATACGCAGTATTTT. This chain uses TRBV9 with TRBJ2-3, with 9 bases that match TRBD1. CDR1 is SGDLS, CDR2 YYNGEE, per germline. J lost 4 bases, V lost 4 bases, and 4 bases had no gene match. CDR3 length equals 14 residues.